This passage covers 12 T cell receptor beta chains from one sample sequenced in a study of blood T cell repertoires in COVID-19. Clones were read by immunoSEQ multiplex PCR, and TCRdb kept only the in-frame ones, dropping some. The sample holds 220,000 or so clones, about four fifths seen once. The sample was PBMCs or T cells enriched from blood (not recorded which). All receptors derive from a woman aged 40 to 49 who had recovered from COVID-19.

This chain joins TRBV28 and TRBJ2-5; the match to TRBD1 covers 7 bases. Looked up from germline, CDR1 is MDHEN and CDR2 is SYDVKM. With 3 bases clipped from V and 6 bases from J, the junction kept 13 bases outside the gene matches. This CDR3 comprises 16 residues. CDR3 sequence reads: CASSFLGQGVLKTQYF. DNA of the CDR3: TGTGCCAGCAGTTTCTTGGGGCAGGGGGTTTTAAAGACCCAGTACTTC.

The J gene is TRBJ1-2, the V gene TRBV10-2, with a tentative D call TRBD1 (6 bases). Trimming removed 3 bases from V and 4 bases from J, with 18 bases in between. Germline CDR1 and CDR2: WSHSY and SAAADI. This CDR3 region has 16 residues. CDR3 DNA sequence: TGCGCCAGCAGTGATTCCGGGACATTCGCTGGCTATGGCTACACCTTC. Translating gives CASSDSGTFAGYGYTF.

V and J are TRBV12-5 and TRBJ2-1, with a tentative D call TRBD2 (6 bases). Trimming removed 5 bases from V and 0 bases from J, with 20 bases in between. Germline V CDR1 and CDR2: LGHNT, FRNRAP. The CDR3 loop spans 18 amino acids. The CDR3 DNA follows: TGTGCTAGTGGTCCGCTTAAACCGGGACTGCGCTCCTACAATGAGCAGTTCTTC. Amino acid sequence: CASGPLKPGLRSYNEQFF.

The CDR3 bases are TGTGCCAGCAGTACTCGGACAGGCTGGGGCTACACCTTC. Its translation: CASSTRTGWGYTF. This rearrangement joins TRBV6-5 to TRBJ1-2, with 7 bases identical to TRBD1. The CDR3 is made up of 13 amino acids. The germline V gene has CDR1 MNHEY and CDR2 SVGAGI. The J segment lost 8 bases and the V segment lost 5 bases, leaving 8 bases of the junction unmatched.

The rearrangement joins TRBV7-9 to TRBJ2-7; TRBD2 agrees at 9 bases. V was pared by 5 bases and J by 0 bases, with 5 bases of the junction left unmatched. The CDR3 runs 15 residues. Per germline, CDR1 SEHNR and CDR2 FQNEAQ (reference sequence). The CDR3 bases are TGTGCCAGCAGCCCCACTAGCGGGTTCTCCTACGAGCAGTACTTC. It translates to CASSPTSGFSYEQYF. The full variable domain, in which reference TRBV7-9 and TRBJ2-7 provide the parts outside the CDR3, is DTGVSQNPRHKITKRGQNVTFRCDPISEHNRLYWYRQTLGQGPEFLTYFQNEAQLEKSRLLSDRFSAERPKGSFSTLEIQRTEQGDSAMYLCASSPTSGFSYEQYFGPGTRLTVT.

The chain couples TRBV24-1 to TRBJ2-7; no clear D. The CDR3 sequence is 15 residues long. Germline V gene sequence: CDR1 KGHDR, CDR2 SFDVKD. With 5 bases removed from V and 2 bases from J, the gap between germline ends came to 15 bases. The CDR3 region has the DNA TGTGCCACCAGTGGTACCTACTACGTGGCCTACGAGCAGTACGTC. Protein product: CATSGTYYVAYEQYV.

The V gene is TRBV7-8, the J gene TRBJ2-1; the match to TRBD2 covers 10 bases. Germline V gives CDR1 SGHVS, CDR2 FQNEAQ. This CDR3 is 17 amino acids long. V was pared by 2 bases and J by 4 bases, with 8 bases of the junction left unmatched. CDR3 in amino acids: CASSLFYRTSGYNEQFF. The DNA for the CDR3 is TGTGCCAGCAGCTTATTTTATAGGACTAGCGGATACAATGAGCAGTTCTTC.

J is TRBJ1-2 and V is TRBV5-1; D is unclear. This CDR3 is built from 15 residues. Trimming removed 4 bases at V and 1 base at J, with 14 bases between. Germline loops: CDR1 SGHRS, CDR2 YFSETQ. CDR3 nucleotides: TGCGCCAGCAGCCTCTTGGGAGGGAGTAACTATGGCTACACCTTC. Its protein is CASSLLGGSNYGYTF.

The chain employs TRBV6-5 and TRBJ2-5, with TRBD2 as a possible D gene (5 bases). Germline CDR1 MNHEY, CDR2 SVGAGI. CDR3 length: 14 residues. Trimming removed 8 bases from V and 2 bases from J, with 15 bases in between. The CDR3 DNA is TGTGCCAGCTGGGTACCAGCGGAGCAAGAGACCCAGTACTTC. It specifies CASWVPAEQETQYF.

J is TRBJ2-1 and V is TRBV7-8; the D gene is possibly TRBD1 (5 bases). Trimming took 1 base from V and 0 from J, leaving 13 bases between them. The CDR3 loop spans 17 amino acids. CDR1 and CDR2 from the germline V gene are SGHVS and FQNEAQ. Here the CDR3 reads CASSLESRQLSYNEQFF. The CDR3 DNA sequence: TGTGCCAGCAGCTTAGAAAGCAGACAGCTCTCCTACAATGAGCAGTTCTTC. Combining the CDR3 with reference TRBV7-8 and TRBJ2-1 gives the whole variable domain GAGVSQSPRYKVAKRGQDVALRCDPISGHVSLFWYQQALGQGPEFLTYFQNEAQLDKSGLPSDRFFAERPEGSVSTLKIQRTQQEDSAVYLCASSLESRQLSYNEQFFGPGTRLTVL.

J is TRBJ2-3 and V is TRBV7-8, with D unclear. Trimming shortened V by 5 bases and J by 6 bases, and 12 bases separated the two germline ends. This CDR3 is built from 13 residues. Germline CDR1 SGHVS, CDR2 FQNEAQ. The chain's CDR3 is CASSPLDGDTQYF. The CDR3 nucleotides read TGTGCCAGCAGCCCCCTTGACGGGGATACGCAGTATTTT.

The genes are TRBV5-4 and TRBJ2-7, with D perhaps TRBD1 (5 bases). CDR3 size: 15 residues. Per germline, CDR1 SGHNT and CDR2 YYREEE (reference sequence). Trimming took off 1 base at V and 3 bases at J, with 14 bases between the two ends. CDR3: CASSLKGASNYEQYF. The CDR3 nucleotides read TGTGCCAGCAGCTTGAAAGGGGCCTCGAACTACGAGCAGTACTTC. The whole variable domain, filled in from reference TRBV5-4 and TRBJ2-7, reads ETGVTQSPTHLIKTRGQQVTLRCSSQSGHNTVSWYQQALGQGPQFIFQYYREEENGRGNFPPRFSGLQFPNYSSELNVNALELDDSALYLCASSLKGASNYEQYFGPGTRLTVT.